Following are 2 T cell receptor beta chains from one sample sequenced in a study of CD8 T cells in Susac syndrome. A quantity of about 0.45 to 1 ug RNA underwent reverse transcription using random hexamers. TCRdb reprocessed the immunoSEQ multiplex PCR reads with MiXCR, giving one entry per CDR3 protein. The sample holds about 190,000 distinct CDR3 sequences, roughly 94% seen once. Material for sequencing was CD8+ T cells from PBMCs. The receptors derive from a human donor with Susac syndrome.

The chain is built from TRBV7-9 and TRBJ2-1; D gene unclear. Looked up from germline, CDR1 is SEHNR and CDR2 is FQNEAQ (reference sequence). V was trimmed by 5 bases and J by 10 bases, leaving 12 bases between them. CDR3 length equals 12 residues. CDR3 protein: CASSLRVKEQFF. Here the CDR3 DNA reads TGTGCCAGCAGCCTTAGGGTGAAGGAGCAGTTCTTC.

The CDR3 region has the DNA TGTGCCAGCAGTTTGACCGGGAGGAACACTGAAGCTTTCTTT. Amino acids: CASSLTGRNTEAFF. The rearrangement links TRBV12-3 or TRBV12-4 to TRBJ1-1; D uncertain. There are 14 residues in the CDR3. V was clipped by 3 bases and J by 1 base, with 9 bases between them.